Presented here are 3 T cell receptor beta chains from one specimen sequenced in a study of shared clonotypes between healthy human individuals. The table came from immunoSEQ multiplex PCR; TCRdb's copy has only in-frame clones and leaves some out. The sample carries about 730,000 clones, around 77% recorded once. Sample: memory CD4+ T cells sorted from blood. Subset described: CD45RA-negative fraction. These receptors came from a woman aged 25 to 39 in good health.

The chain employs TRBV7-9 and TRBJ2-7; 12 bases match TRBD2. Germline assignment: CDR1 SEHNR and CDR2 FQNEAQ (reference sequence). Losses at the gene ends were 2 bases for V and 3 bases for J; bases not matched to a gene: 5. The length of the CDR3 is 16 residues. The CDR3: CASSLYQTSGSYEQYF. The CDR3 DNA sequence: TGTGCCAGCAGCTTATACCAGACTAGCGGGAGCTACGAGCAGTACTTC.

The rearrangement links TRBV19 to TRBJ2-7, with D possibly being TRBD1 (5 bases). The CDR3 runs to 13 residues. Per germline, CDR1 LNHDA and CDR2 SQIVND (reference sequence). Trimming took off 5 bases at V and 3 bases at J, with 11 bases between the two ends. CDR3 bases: TGTGCCAGTAGTCAGGGTATGGGCTACGAGCAGTACTTC. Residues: CASSQGMGYEQYF.

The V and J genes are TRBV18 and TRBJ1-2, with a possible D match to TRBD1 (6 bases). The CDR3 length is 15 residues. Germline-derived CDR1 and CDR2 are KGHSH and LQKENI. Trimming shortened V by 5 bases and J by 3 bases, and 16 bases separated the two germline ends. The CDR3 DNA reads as TGTGCCAGCTCAAGTAACCGGGACACGGACTATGGCTACACCTTC. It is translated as CASSSNRDTDYGYTF.